Listed below are T cell receptor beta chains from one sample, sequenced in a study of cytomegalovirus exposure and HLA in healthy donors. The assay was immunoSEQ multiplex PCR, and TCRdb's table has in-frame clones only and misses some. The sample shows 86,000 or so clones, 70% to 80% of them seen only once. Sequenced material: PBMCs. Receptors originate from a woman between 40 and 50 years old in good health and CMV-seropositive. The CDR3 runs from the conserved cysteine through the conserved F or W. D genes are given only for firm matches. A clone size is listed for some rows: how often the clone was seen (once, few, many), or a class if it is expanded.

j_gene: TRBJ1-4
d_gene: .
v_gene: TRBV9
abundance: few
CDR3nt: TGTGCCAGCAGCGCCTTAGGGGATGAAAAACTGTTTTTT
CDR3aa: CASSALGDEKLFF

j_gene: TRBJ1-2
d_gene: .
v_gene: TRBV28
abundance: .
CDR3nt: TGTGCCAGCAGTGAGACAGTGGGTAAGGTCTATGGCTACACCTTC
CDR3aa: CASSETVGKVYGYTF

j_gene: TRBJ2-7
d_gene: TRBD1
v_gene: TRBV7-9
abundance: once
CDR3nt: TGTGCCAGCAGCCTTCCCGTGGACAGGGCTCATCCGGACCCCTACGAGCAGTACTTC
CDR3aa: CASSLPVDRAHPDPYEQYF

j_gene: TRBJ1-1
d_gene: .
v_gene: TRBV6-5
abundance: .
CDR3nt: TGTGCCAGCAGTCACTCAACACGAGGAGGCACTGAAGCTTTCTTT
CDR3aa: CASSHSTRGGTEAFF

j_gene: TRBJ2-7
d_gene: TRBD2
v_gene: TRBV6-1
abundance: .
CDR3nt: TGTGCCAGCAACCTTAGAGCGGGAGCTACCTACGAGCAGTACTTC
CDR3aa: CASNLRAGATYEQYF

j_gene: TRBJ2-3
d_gene: .
v_gene: TRBV4-1
abundance: .
CDR3nt: TGCGCCAGCAGCCCGACGGGCGAGCGAAGGGGGACAGATACGCAGTATTTT
CDR3aa: CASSPTGERRGTDTQYF

j_gene: TRBJ1-1
d_gene: TRBD1
v_gene: TRBV27
abundance: .
CDR3nt: TGTGCCAGCAGTTCCTACAGGGGGAACACTGAAGCTTTCTTT
CDR3aa: CASSSYRGNTEAFF

j_gene: TRBJ1-5
d_gene: .
v_gene: TRBV6-1
abundance: .
CDR3nt: TGTGCCAGCAGTGAGCGGACAGCTATCAATCAGCCCCAGCATTTT
CDR3aa: CASSERTAINQPQHF

j_gene: TRBJ1-2
d_gene: .
v_gene: TRBV19
abundance: few
CDR3nt: TGTGCCAGTAGTATAGCCCCGGCAGGGGATATCTATGGCTACACCTTC
CDR3aa: CASSIAPAGDIYGYTF

j_gene: TRBJ2-1
d_gene: .
v_gene: TRBV7-2
abundance: .
CDR3nt: TGTGCCAGCAGCTTAGACCGGGATGGATACAATGAGCAGTTCTTC
CDR3aa: CASSLDRDGYNEQFF

j_gene: TRBJ1-1
d_gene: .
v_gene: TRBV18
abundance: .
CDR3nt: TGTGCCAGCTCACCACCGATTGGGGCACCTCAGAACACTGAAGCTTTCTTT
CDR3aa: CASSPPIGAPQNTEAFF

j_gene: TRBJ2-1
d_gene: .
v_gene: TRBV29-1
abundance: .
CDR3nt: TGCAGCGTTGGGCCAGTCCTACGGGATGAGCAGTTCTTC
CDR3aa: CSVGPVLRDEQFF

j_gene: TRBJ1-1
d_gene: TRBD1
v_gene: TRBV28
abundance: .
CDR3nt: TGTGCCAGCAGCCCCCCGGGGACAGGTGGGACTGAAGCTTTCTTT
CDR3aa: CASSPPGTGGTEAFF

j_gene: TRBJ2-4
d_gene: .
v_gene: TRBV19
abundance: .
CDR3nt: TGTGCCAGTAGTCCCGGACAGCACAAGGGCATTCAGTACTTC
CDR3aa: CASSPGQHKGIQYF

j_gene: TRBJ2-5
d_gene: .
v_gene: TRBV9
abundance: .
CDR3nt: TGTGCCAGCAGCGCCCCGTCCGGGACTGCAGAACAAGAGACCCAGTACTTC
CDR3aa: CASSAPSGTAEQETQYF

j_gene: TRBJ1-5
d_gene: .
v_gene: TRBV6-6
abundance: once
CDR3nt: TGTGCCATCGGGCGGGGGACACAGCCCCAGCATTTT
CDR3aa: CAIGRGTQPQHF

j_gene: TRBJ2-2
d_gene: .
v_gene: TRBV28
abundance: .
CDR3nt: TGTGCCAGCAGTCCGGGACTTAGTTTCGGCGGGGAGCTGTTTTTT
CDR3aa: CASSPGLSFGGELFF

j_gene: TRBJ1-2
d_gene: .
v_gene: TRBV29-1
abundance: .
CDR3nt: TGCAGCGTTGAAGAGGGGAGGGCGGGGGACTATGGCTACACCTTC
CDR3aa: CSVEEGRAGDYGYTF

j_gene: TRBJ1-2
d_gene: .
v_gene: TRBV5-4
abundance: .
CDR3nt: TGTGCCAGCAGCTTGGCGCCTAGTCGGGGGAGTTATGGCTACACCTTC
CDR3aa: CASSLAPSRGSYGYTF

j_gene: TRBJ2-3
d_gene: TRBD2
v_gene: TRBV6-5
abundance: .
CDR3nt: TGTGCCAGCAGTTTGACTAGCGGGCGCACAGATACGCAGTATTTT
CDR3aa: CASSLTSGRTDTQYF

j_gene: TRBJ2-1
d_gene: TRBD2
v_gene: TRBV30
abundance: .
CDR3nt: TGTGCCTGGAGTGTCCCAGGACTAGCGGGAGTGCGCGATGAGCAGTTCTTC
CDR3aa: CAWSVPGLAGVRDEQFF

j_gene: TRBJ1-1
d_gene: .
v_gene: TRBV9
abundance: once
CDR3nt: TGTGCCAGCAGCCCCGGGGTGAGCGACACTGAAGCTTTCTTT
CDR3aa: CASSPGVSDTEAFF

j_gene: TRBJ2-3
d_gene: .
v_gene: TRBV6-1
abundance: .
CDR3nt: TGTGCCAGCAGTGAGCCCCCGCGTCTGGCAGATACGCAGTATTTT
CDR3aa: CASSEPPRLADTQYF

j_gene: TRBJ1-2
d_gene: TRBD1
v_gene: TRBV28
abundance: few
CDR3nt: TGTGCCGCCGGACAGGGTGGGAACTATGGCTACACCTTC
CDR3aa: CAAGQGGNYGYTF

j_gene: TRBJ1-2
d_gene: TRBD1
v_gene: TRBV2
abundance: .
CDR3nt: TGTGCCAGCAGTGAAGCGGGACAGGAAGCCTATGGCTACACCTTC
CDR3aa: CASSEAGQEAYGYTF

j_gene: TRBJ1-1
d_gene: .
v_gene: TRBV7-9
abundance: .
CDR3nt: TGTGCCAGCAGCCCGAACTCGAACACTGAAGCTTTCTTT
CDR3aa: CASSPNSNTEAFF

j_gene: TRBJ1-6
d_gene: TRBD1
v_gene: TRBV15
abundance: .
CDR3nt: TGTGCCACCAGCACTGACAGGGGGCTGAATTCACCCCTCCACTTT
CDR3aa: CATSTDRGLNSPLHF

j_gene: TRBJ2-6
d_gene: .
v_gene: TRBV7-9
abundance: .
CDR3nt: TGTGCCAGCTACTCTGGGGCCAACGTCCTGACTTTC
CDR3aa: CASYSGANVLTF

j_gene: TRBJ1-2
d_gene: .
v_gene: TRBV5-1
abundance: .
CDR3nt: TGCGCCAGCAGCTTGGAGCCGGGTTCCTACACCTTC
CDR3aa: CASSLEPGSYTF

j_gene: TRBJ2-3
d_gene: .
v_gene: TRBV5-1
abundance: .
CDR3nt: TGCGCCAGCAGCTTGGTGGCTAGCACAGATACGCAGTATTTT
CDR3aa: CASSLVASTDTQYF

j_gene: TRBJ2-3
d_gene: TRBD2
v_gene: TRBV7-2
abundance: .
CDR3nt: TGTGCCAGCAGCGGACGGACTAGCAGCGATACGCAGTATTTT
CDR3aa: CASSGRTSSDTQYF

j_gene: TRBJ2-7
d_gene: .
v_gene: TRBV7-6
abundance: .
CDR3nt: TGTGCCAGCAGTCTGTCCCCCTCCGGGGCAGGGAGGAGCGAGCAGTACTTC
CDR3aa: CASSLSPSGAGRSEQYF

j_gene: TRBJ1-1
d_gene: .
v_gene: TRBV6-5
abundance: .
CDR3nt: TGTGCCAGCAGTTCGACAACTAACACTGAAGCTTTCTTT
CDR3aa: CASSSTTNTEAFF

j_gene: TRBJ2-1
d_gene: TRBD2
v_gene: TRBV4-2
abundance: .
CDR3nt: TGTGCCAGCAGCCAAGCGGCGACTAGCGGGTCCTACAATGAGCAGTTCTTC
CDR3aa: CASSQAATSGSYNEQFF

j_gene: TRBJ1-5
d_gene: .
v_gene: TRBV7-2
abundance: .
CDR3nt: TGTGCCAGCAGCCGAGAGGGATTCGGCAATCAGCCCCAGCATTTT
CDR3aa: CASSREGFGNQPQHF

j_gene: TRBJ1-1
d_gene: .
v_gene: TRBV10-3
abundance: .
CDR3nt: TGTGCCATCAGTGAGGGCAGGGGTTCTGAAGCTTTCTTT
CDR3aa: CAISEGRGSEAFF

j_gene: TRBJ2-5
d_gene: .
v_gene: TRBV7-8
abundance: few
CDR3nt: TGTGCCAGCAGCCCATCCCAGGCAGAGACCCAGTACTTC
CDR3aa: CASSPSQAETQYF

j_gene: TRBJ2-7
d_gene: .
v_gene: TRBV18
abundance: .
CDR3nt: TGTGCCAGCTCACCGTTACAGGGAGCCAACGAGCAGTACTTC
CDR3aa: CASSPLQGANEQYF

j_gene: TRBJ2-2
d_gene: .
v_gene: TRBV5-1
abundance: .
CDR3nt: TGCGCCAGCAGCTTCGGACAGCCCGGGGAGCTGTTTTTT
CDR3aa: CASSFGQPGELFF

j_gene: TRBJ1-5
d_gene: TRBD1
v_gene: TRBV19
abundance: .
CDR3nt: TGTGCCAGCGTCGACAGGGCTAATCAGCCCCAGCATTTT
CDR3aa: CASVDRANQPQHF

j_gene: TRBJ2-5
d_gene: .
v_gene: TRBV7-2
abundance: .
CDR3nt: TGTGCCAGCAGCTTATCGAGAGGTTCTGAGACCCAGTACTTC
CDR3aa: CASSLSRGSETQYF

j_gene: TRBJ1-3
d_gene: TRBD1
v_gene: TRBV28
abundance: .
CDR3nt: TGTGCCAGCAGGTGGACAGGGGCTGGAAACACCATATATTTT
CDR3aa: CASRWTGAGNTIYF

j_gene: TRBJ1-1
d_gene: .
v_gene: TRBV9
abundance: .
CDR3nt: TGTGCCAGCAGCGCAGAAGGGGCAGGCACTGAAGCTTTCTTT
CDR3aa: CASSAEGAGTEAFF

j_gene: TRBJ2-4
d_gene: TRBD1
v_gene: TRBV16
abundance: .
CDR3nt: TGTGCCAGCACCCCCCAATCATCAGGGGGTGCCAAAAACATTCAGTACTTC
CDR3aa: CASTPQSSGGAKNIQYF

j_gene: TRBJ1-1
d_gene: TRBD1
v_gene: TRBV19
abundance: .
CDR3nt: TGTGCCAGTAGTGCAGGGGGGACTGAAGCTTTCTTT
CDR3aa: CASSAGGTEAFF

j_gene: TRBJ2-1
d_gene: .
v_gene: TRBV29-1
abundance: .
CDR3nt: TGCAGCGTTTGGACAGTAGGGGTCAATGAGCAGTTCTTC
CDR3aa: CSVWTVGVNEQFF

j_gene: TRBJ2-7
d_gene: .
v_gene: TRBV5-6
abundance: .
CDR3nt: TGTGCCAGCAGTTCCCCGACTAGCGCAGGGGGGGTCTACGAGCAGTACTTC
CDR3aa: CASSSPTSAGGVYEQYF

j_gene: TRBJ2-1
d_gene: TRBD1
v_gene: TRBV5-1
abundance: .
CDR3nt: TGCGCCAGCACCCCGGACAGGGCAGAAGAGCAGTTCTTC
CDR3aa: CASTPDRAEEQFF

j_gene: TRBJ1-1
d_gene: .
v_gene: TRBV7-9
abundance: .
CDR3nt: TGTGCCAGCAGCTTAGCGGGGGGGGTCTCTGAAGCTTTCTTT
CDR3aa: CASSLAGGVSEAFF

j_gene: TRBJ2-3
d_gene: .
v_gene: TRBV18
abundance: once
CDR3nt: TGTGCCAGCTCATCGGGGGAGGCAGATACGCAGTATTTT
CDR3aa: CASSSGEADTQYF

j_gene: TRBJ2-5
d_gene: .
v_gene: TRBV11-2
abundance: .
CDR3nt: TGTGCCAGCAGCTTGGGGGACGTAAAGGGAGGGACCCAGTACTTC
CDR3aa: CASSLGDVKGGTQYF

j_gene: TRBJ2-1
d_gene: TRBD2
v_gene: TRBV18
abundance: .
CDR3nt: TGTGCCAGCTCACTCGTTAGGACTAGCGGGGCGGATGAGCAGTTCTTC
CDR3aa: CASSLVRTSGADEQFF

j_gene: TRBJ1-1
d_gene: TRBD1
v_gene: TRBV30
abundance: .
CDR3nt: TGTGCCTGGAGTAGGACAGGGACCCACACTGAAGCTTTCTTT
CDR3aa: CAWSRTGTHTEAFF

j_gene: TRBJ1-5
d_gene: TRBD1
v_gene: TRBV30
abundance: .
CDR3nt: TGTGCCGGGGGACAGCCCAATCAGCCCCAGCATTTT
CDR3aa: CAGGQPNQPQHF

j_gene: TRBJ2-2
d_gene: TRBD2
v_gene: TRBV7-3
abundance: .
CDR3nt: TGTGCCAGCAGCGTAGCGGGTCCCGGGGAGCTGTTTTTT
CDR3aa: CASSVAGPGELFF

j_gene: TRBJ2-7
d_gene: TRBD2
v_gene: TRBV28
abundance: .
CDR3nt: TGTGCCAGCAGTTTATCCGGTAGCGGGAGGGCGGGGTCCGAGCAGTACTTC
CDR3aa: CASSLSGSGRAGSEQYF

j_gene: TRBJ2-5
d_gene: .
v_gene: TRBV2
abundance: .
CDR3nt: TGTGCCAGCGGACTATTCCAAGAGACCCAGTACTTC
CDR3aa: CASGLFQETQYF